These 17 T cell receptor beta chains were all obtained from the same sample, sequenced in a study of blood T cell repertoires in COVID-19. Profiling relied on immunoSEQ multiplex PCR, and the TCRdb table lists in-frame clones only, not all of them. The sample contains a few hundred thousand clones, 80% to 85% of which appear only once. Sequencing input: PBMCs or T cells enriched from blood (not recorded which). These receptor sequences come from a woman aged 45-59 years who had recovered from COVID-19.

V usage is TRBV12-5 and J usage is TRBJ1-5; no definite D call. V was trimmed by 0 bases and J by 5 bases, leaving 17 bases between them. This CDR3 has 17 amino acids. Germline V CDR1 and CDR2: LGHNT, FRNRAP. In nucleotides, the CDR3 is TGTGCTAGTGGTTTGGTACTTCTCCGGGAGAAACATCAGCCCCAGCATTTT. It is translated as CASGLVLLREKHQPQHF. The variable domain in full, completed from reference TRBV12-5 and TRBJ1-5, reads DARVTQTPRHKVTEMGQEVTMRCQPILGHNTVFWYRQTMMQGLELLAYFRNRAPLDDSGMPKDRFSAEMPDATLATLKIQPSEPRDSAVYFCASGLVLLREKHQPQHFGDGTRLSIL.

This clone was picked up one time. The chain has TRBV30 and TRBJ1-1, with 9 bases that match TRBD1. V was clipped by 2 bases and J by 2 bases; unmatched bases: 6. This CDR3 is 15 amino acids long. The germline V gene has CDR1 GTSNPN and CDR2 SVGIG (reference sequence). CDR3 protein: CAWSKPGQGNTEAFF. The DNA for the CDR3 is TGTGCCTGGAGTAAACCGGGACAGGGAAACACTGAAGCTTTCTTT.

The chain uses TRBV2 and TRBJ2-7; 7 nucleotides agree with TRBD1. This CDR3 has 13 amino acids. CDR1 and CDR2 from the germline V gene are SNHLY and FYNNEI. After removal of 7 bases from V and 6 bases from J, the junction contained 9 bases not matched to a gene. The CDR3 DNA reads TGTGCCAGCAAGGGCCGGACAGGTGGCGAGCAGTACTTC. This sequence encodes CASKGRTGGEQYF.

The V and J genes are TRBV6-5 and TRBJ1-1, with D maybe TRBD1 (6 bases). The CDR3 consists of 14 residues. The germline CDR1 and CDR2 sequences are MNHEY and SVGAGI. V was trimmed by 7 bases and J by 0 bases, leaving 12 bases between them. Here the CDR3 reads CASTTGVLNTEAFF. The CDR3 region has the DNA TGTGCCAGCACGACAGGCGTCTTGAACACTGAAGCTTTCTTT.

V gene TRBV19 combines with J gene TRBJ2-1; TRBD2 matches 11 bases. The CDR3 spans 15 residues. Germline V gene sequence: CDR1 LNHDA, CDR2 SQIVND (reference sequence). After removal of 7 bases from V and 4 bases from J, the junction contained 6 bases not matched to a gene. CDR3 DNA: TGTGCCAGTAAAACCACTAGCGGGAGTTACAATGAGCAGTTCTTC. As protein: CASKTTSGSYNEQFF. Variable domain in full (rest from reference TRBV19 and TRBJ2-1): DGGITQSPKYLFRKEGQNVTLSCEQNLNHDAMYWYRQDPGQGLRLIYYSQIVNDFQKGDIAEGYSVSREKKESFPLTVTSAQKNPTAFYLCASKTTSGSYNEQFFGPGTRLTVL.

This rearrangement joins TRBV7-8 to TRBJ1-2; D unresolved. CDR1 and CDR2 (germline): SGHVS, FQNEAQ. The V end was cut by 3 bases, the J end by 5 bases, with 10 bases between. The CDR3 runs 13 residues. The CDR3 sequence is CASSFPGNYGYTF. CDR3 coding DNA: TGTGCCAGCAGCTTTCCCGGGAATTATGGCTACACCTTC.

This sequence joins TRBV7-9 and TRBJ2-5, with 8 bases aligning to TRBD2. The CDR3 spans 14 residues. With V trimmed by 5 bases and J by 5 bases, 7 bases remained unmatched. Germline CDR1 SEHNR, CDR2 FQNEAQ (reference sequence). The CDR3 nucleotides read TGTGCCAGCAGCCCCGGACTAGCCTGGGAGACCCAGTACTTC. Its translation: CASSPGLAWETQYF.

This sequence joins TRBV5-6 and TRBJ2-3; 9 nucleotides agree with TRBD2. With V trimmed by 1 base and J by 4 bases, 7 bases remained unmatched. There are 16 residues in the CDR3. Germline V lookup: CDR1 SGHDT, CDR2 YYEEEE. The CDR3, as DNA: TGTGCCAGCAGCTTGTTCGCGGGAGGGCCTCCAGATACGCAGTATTTT. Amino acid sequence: CASSLFAGGPPDTQYF. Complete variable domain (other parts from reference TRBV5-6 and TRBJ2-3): DAGVTQSPTHLIKTRGQQVTLRCSPKSGHDTVSWYQQALGQGPQFIFQYYEEEERQRGNFPDRFSGHQFPNYSSELNVNALLLGDSALYLCASSLFAGGPPDTQYFGPGTRLTVL.

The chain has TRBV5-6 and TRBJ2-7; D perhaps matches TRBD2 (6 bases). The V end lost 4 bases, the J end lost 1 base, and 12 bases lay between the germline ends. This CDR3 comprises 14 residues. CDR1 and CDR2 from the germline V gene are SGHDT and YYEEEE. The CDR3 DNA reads TGTGCCAGCAGCGGGGGGACTTTTTCCTACGAGCAGTACTTC. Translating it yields CASSGGTFSYEQYF.

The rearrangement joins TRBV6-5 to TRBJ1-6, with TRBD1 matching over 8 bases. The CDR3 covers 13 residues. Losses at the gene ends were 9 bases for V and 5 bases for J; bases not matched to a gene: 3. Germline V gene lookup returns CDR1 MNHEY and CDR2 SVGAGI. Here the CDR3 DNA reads TGTGCCAGTACGGACAGGGATAATTCACCCCTCCACTTT. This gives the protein CASTDRDNSPLHF.

CDR3 in DNA: TGTGCCAGCAGCTGGACACAGGGCTACGAGCAGTACTTC. This gives the protein CASSWTQGYEQYF. V usage is TRBV5-6 and J usage is TRBJ2-7; D perhaps matches TRBD1 (6 bases). The V end lost 3 bases, the J end lost 3 bases, and 10 bases lay between the germline ends. The germline V gene encodes CDR1 SGHDT and CDR2 YYEEEE. The CDR3 has 13 residues.

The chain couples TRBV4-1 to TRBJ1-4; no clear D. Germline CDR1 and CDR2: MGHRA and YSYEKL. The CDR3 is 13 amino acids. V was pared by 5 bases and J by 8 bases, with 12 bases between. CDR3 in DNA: TGCGCCAGCAGCAGTATGGGCGCCGAAAAACTGTTTTTT. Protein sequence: CASSSMGAEKLFF.

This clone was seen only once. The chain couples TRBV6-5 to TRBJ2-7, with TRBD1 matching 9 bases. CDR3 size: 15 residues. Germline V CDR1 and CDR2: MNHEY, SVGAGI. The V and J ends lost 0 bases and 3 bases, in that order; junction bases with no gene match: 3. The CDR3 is CASSYSGQGHYEQYF. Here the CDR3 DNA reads TGTGCCAGCAGTTACTCGGGACAGGGTCACTACGAGCAGTACTTC.

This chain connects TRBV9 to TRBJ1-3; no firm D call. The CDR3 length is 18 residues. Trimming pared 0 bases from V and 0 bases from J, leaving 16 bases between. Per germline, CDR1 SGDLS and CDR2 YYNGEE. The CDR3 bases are TGTGCCAGCAGCGTAGTATCCACCGGTCTGAACTCTGGAAACACCATATATTTT. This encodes CASSVVSTGLNSGNTIYF.

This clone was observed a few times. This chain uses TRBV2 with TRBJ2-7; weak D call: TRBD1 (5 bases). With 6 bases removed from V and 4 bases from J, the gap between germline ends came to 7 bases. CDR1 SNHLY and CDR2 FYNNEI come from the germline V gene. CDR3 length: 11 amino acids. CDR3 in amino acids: CASRTAYEQYF. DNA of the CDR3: TGTGCCAGCAGGACAGCTTACGAGCAGTACTTC.

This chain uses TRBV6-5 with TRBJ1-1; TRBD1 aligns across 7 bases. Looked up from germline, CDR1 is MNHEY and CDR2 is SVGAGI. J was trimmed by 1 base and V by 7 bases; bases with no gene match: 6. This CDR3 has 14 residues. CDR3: CASTRQGANTEAFF. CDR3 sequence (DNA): TGTGCCAGCACCCGACAGGGCGCGAACACTGAAGCTTTCTTT.

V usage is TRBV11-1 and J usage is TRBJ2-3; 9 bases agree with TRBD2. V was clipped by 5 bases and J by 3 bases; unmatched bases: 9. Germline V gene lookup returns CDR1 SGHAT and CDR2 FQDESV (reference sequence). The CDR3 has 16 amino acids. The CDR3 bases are TGTGCCAGCAGCGGTAAAAATGGACTAGCGACAGATACGCAGTATTTT. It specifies CASSGKNGLATDTQYF.